This entry lists 24 T cell receptor beta chains sequenced from one sample in a study of a mutant IDH1 vaccine in newly diagnosed glioma. Produced via immunoSEQ multiplex PCR; TCRdb's table is partial and in-frame only. The sample carries 12,000 or so clones, around 87% recorded once. For these TCRs, the target antigens are not known. Time point here: week 5, during vaccination. What each vaccine dose contained was 300 ug of mutant IDH1 20-mer peptide, accompanied by topical imiquimod. Here the sequenced sample was PBMCs, taken from a glioma patient whose treatment included an IDH1 peptide vaccine. These receptor sequences come from a woman aged 40 to 49 with glioma. Some clones in this sample may be carry-over from other donors' samples.

In this sample, this clone turned up once. The rearrangement links TRBV2 to TRBJ2-5; D may be TRBD1 (6 bases). CDR3 length: 13 amino acids. The V and J ends lost 1 base and 9 bases respectively, with 12 bases between them. CDR1 is SNHLY and CDR2 is FYNNEI in the germline V gene. The CDR3 DNA is TGTGCCAGCAGTGAAGGGACAGTGGAGCCCCAGTACTTC. This sequence encodes CASSEGTVEPQYF. Based on the CDR3 plus reference TRBV2 and TRBJ2-5, the full variable domain is EPEVTQTPSHQVTQMGQEVILRCVPISNHLYFYWYRQILGQKVEFLVSFYNNEISEKSEIFDDQFSVERPDGSNFTLKIRSTKLEDSAMYFCASSEGTVEPQYFGPGTRLLVL.

This chain links TRBV4-1 with TRBJ1-1; D ambiguous. Germline V gene data show CDR1 as MGHRA and CDR2 as YSYEKL. This CDR3 region has 13 residues. V lost 0 bases and J 4 bases, leaving 6 bases between the germline ends. The CDR3 DNA reads TGCGCCAGCAGCCAAGAAACGGGCACTGAAGCTTTCTTT. This sequence encodes CASSQETGTEAFF.

The V call is TRBV12-5, the J call TRBJ2-7; possible D gene TRBD2, 6 bases. This CDR3 has 15 residues. In germline, CDR1 is LGHNT, CDR2 FRNRAP. Trimming took 1 base from V and 3 from J, leaving 13 bases between them. As DNA, the CDR3 is TGTGCTAGTGGTTTGGAGACTAGGGGTTACTACGAGCAGTACTTC. Its protein is CASGLETRGYYEQYF.

A single count supports this clone. The rearrangement links TRBV7-2 to TRBJ2-5, with 16 bases lining up with TRBD2. Germline V gene data show CDR1 as SGHTA and CDR2 as FQGNSA. The CDR3 spans 16 residues. Unmatched junction bases numbered 0, after V lost 3 bases and J lost 2 bases. This CDR3 is CASSLGLAGGQETQYF. CDR3 nucleotide sequence: TGTGCCAGCAGCTTGGGACTAGCGGGAGGGCAAGAGACCCAGTACTTC. Looking up the rest from reference TRBV7-2 and TRBJ2-5 gives the full variable domain: GAGVSQSPSNKVTEKGKDVELRCDPISGHTALYWYRQSLGQGLEFLIYFQGNSAPDKSGLPSDRFSAERTGGSVSTLTIQRTQQEDSAVYLCASSLGLAGGQETQYFGPGTRLLVL.

V usage is TRBV27 and J usage is TRBJ2-7; 11 nucleotides line up with TRBD1. CDR1 and CDR2 from the germline V gene are MNHEY and SMNVEV (reference sequence). This CDR3 is 15 amino acids long. V lost 10 bases, J lost 4 bases, and 12 bases stayed unmatched. The DNA for the CDR3 is TGTGCCACCTCTCTATCCGGGACAGGGGGATACGAGCAGTACTTC. It yields the protein CATSLSGTGGYEQYF.

The gene calls are TRBV29-1 and TRBJ2-5; TRBD2 is a possible D gene (6 bases). Germline CDR1 reads SQVTM; CDR2 reads ANQGSEA. This CDR3 is 14 amino acids long. The V end was cut by 2 bases, the J end by 0 bases, with 10 bases between. The chain's CDR3 is CSVEPAGYQETQYF. The DNA of the CDR3 is TGCAGCGTTGAACCAGCGGGCTACCAAGAGACCCAGTACTTC.

The chain combines TRBV28 with TRBJ1-4; D is perhaps TRBD1 (5 bases). The CDR3 loop spans 13 amino acids. V shed 6 bases and J shed 5 bases, with 10 bases lying between them. CDR1 and CDR2 from the germline V gene are MDHEN and SYDVKM. This CDR3 reads CASRRGKNEKLFF. CDR3 bases: TGTGCCAGCAGACGGGGCAAAAATGAAAAACTGTTTTTT. The full variable domain, in which reference TRBV28 and TRBJ1-4 provide the parts outside the CDR3, is DVKVTQSSRYLVKRTGEKVFLECVQDMDHENMFWYRQDPGLGLRLIYFSYDVKMKEKGDIPEGYSVSREKKERFSLILESASTNQTSMYLCASRRGKNEKLFFGSGTQLSVL.

In this sample, this clone turned up a few times. J is TRBJ1-1 and V is TRBV5-4; D not resolved. Germline CDR1 and CDR2: SGHNT and YYREEE (reference sequence). This CDR3 has 11 residues. Trimming removed 1 base from V and 2 bases from J, with 0 bases in between. The CDR3 DNA sequence: TGTGCCAGCAGCTTGAACACTGAAGCTTTCTTT. Translated: CASSLNTEAFF.

The CDR3 sequence is CATSRASAFNQPQHF. Written as DNA, the CDR3 is TGTGCCACCAGCAGAGCGTCAGCTTTCAATCAGCCCCAGCATTTT. This rearrangement joins TRBV15 to TRBJ1-5; D gene uncertain. V shed 1 base and J shed 3 bases, with 10 bases lying between them. Per the germline V gene, CDR1 is LNHNV and CDR2 is YYDKDF (reference sequence). CDR3 length: 15 residues.

This clone appeared a single time. DNA for the CDR3: TGTGCCTGGAGTTACGGACTAGCGGGTGGAGAGCAGTACTTC. Translated, it gives CAWSYGLAGGEQYF. This chain uses TRBV30 with TRBJ2-7; 11 nucleotides align to TRBD2. Germline loops: CDR1 GTSNPN, CDR2 SVGIG (reference sequence). The CDR3 loop spans 14 amino acids. Losses at the gene ends were 2 bases for V and 7 bases for J; bases not matched to a gene: 7.

CDR3 in DNA: TGTGCCAGCAGCCCCGGACAGGGATCCTACGAGCAGTACTTC. This sequence encodes CASSPGQGSYEQYF. V gene TRBV5-4 combines with J gene TRBJ2-7; 8 bases agree with TRBD1. The length of the CDR3 is 14 residues. J gave up 1 base and V 4 bases, and 4 bases lay outside the gene matches. Germline loops: CDR1 SGHNT, CDR2 YYREEE (reference sequence).

The rearrangement links TRBV5-1 to TRBJ1-4; 8 bases map to TRBD1. Germline assignment: CDR1 SGHRS and CDR2 YFSETQ. There are 16 residues in the CDR3. The trim removed 4 bases at V and 8 bases at J, leaving 13 bases unmatched. CDR3 DNA: TGCGCCAGCAGCCCCGGCGGACAGGGAGTTTGGGAAAAACTGTTTTTT. Protein product: CASSPGGQGVWEKLFF.

J is TRBJ1-1 and V is TRBV19; 8 bases are a match to TRBD1. In germline, CDR1 is LNHDA, CDR2 SQIVND (reference sequence). Germline trimming cut 7 bases from V and 0 bases from J; bases unmatched to any gene: 4. This CDR3 region has 14 residues. CDR3 in DNA: TGTGCCAGTACGAGGGGACAGGTGAACACTGAAGCTTTCTTT. Its protein product is CASTRGQVNTEAFF.

The chain recombines TRBV6-1 with TRBJ1-2, with D unclear. The V end lost 0 bases, the J end lost 1 base, and 6 bases lay between the germline ends. The CDR3 length is 14 residues. CDR1 MNHNS and CDR2 SASEGT come from the germline V gene. The CDR3 DNA sequence: TGTGCCAGCAGTGAAGCGAACAGTAACTATGGCTACACCTTC. It yields the protein CASSEANSNYGYTF.

The chain recombines TRBV28 with TRBJ2-3; possible D gene TRBD2, 6 bases. The ends were cut back, 5 bases at V and 2 bases at J, with 17 bases in the middle. Germline V gives CDR1 MDHEN, CDR2 SYDVKM. The CDR3 is 16 residues long. This CDR3 is CASSALTSGTTDTQYF. In nucleotides, the CDR3 is TGTGCCAGCAGTGCCCTGACTAGTGGAACCACAGATACGCAGTATTTT.

The chain has TRBV10-3 and TRBJ1-2; 7 bases agree with TRBD1. Per germline, CDR1 ENHRY and CDR2 SYGVKD. The CDR3 covers 14 residues. With V trimmed by 2 bases and J by 2 bases, 2 bases remained unmatched. DNA of the CDR3: TGTGCCATCAGTGAGGCGGACAGGAACTATGGCTACACCTTC. As protein: CAISEADRNYGYTF.

This chain uses TRBV9 with TRBJ2-2; 7 nucleotides align to TRBD2. V gave up 4 bases and J gave up 0 bases; unmatched junction bases: 9. Germline V gives CDR1 SGDLS, CDR2 YYNGEE. This CDR3 comprises 17 residues. CDR3 sequence: CASSLRGGASNTGELFF. The CDR3 bases are TGTGCCAGCAGCCTCCGCGGGGGAGCGTCGAACACCGGGGAGCTGTTTTTT.

The rearrangement uses TRBV11-2 and TRBJ1-1; TRBD1 is a possible D gene (5 bases). Germline V gives CDR1 SGHAT, CDR2 FQNNGV. This CDR3 has 12 amino acids. V shed 8 bases and J shed 11 bases, with 18 bases lying between them. The CDR3 DNA sequence: TGTGCCAGCGTCCCTAACCGGGGGGAGGCTTTCTTT. It codes for CASVPNRGEAFF.

The rearrangement joins TRBV30 to TRBJ1-2; 7 bases line up with TRBD1. The CDR3 loop spans 10 amino acids. Germline CDR1 is GTSNPN and CDR2 is SVGIG (reference sequence). The CDR3 is CACEGAGYTF. CDR3 DNA: TGTGCATGCGAGGGGGCGGGCTACACCTTC.

This rearrangement joins TRBV5-1 to TRBJ1-1; TRBD1 matches 7 bases. Germline-derived CDR1 and CDR2 are SGHRS and YFSETQ. V lost 4 bases to trimming and J lost 0 bases; unmatched junction nucleotides: 3. The CDR3 has 14 amino acids. CDR3 DNA sequence: TGCGCCAGCAGCCAGACAGGGATGAACACTGAAGCTTTCTTT. Residues: CASSQTGMNTEAFF.

J is TRBJ1-2 and V is TRBV30, with TRBD1 matching over 8 bases. J was trimmed by 8 bases and V by 4 bases; bases with no gene match: 9. Germline V gene data show CDR1 as GTSNPN and CDR2 as SVGIG (reference sequence). The CDR3 has 13 residues. CDR3 sequence (DNA): TGTGCCTGGATTGCTGACAGGGGTTACGGCTACACCTTC. It encodes CAWIADRGYGYTF. The whole variable domain, filled in from reference TRBV30 and TRBJ1-2, reads SQTIHQWPATLVQPVGSPLSLECTVEGTSNPNLYWYRQAAGRGLQLLFYSVGIGQISSEVPQNLSASRPQDRQFILSSKKLLLSDSGFYLCAWIADRGYGYTFGSGTRLTVV.

V gene TRBV2 combines with J gene TRBJ2-7; D perhaps matches TRBD1 (5 bases). The CDR3 is 13 residues long. Germline CDR1 and CDR2: SNHLY and FYNNEI. V shed 4 bases and J shed 4 bases, with 11 bases lying between them. Here the CDR3 DNA reads TGTGCCAGCAGTGGACAGTTTCGGTACGAGCAGTACTTC. Protein: CASSGQFRYEQYF.

The chain joins TRBV11-2 to TRBJ1-1; 10 positions match TRBD1. The CDR3 contains 14 residues. Germline V CDR1 and CDR2: SGHAT, FQNNGV. The V segment lost 3 bases and the J segment 4 bases; nucleotides outside the gene matches: 2. The CDR3 here is CASSFRDRGTEAFF. CDR3 coding DNA: TGTGCCAGCAGCTTCCGGGACAGGGGCACTGAAGCTTTCTTT.

J is TRBJ1-1 and V is TRBV30; maybe TRBD1 (6 bases). Germline values: CDR1 GTSNPN, CDR2 SVGIG (reference sequence). The CDR3 is made up of 13 amino acids. The CDR3 here is CAGRGQKNTEAFF. The DNA of the CDR3 is TGTGCGGGAAGGGGACAAAAGAACACTGAAGCTTTCTTT.